The 2 T cell receptor beta chains presented below share a single source sample, sequenced in a study of cytomegalovirus exposure and HLA in healthy donors. It was with 60 Vbeta and 13 Jbeta primers that the PCR ran. The table came from immunoSEQ multiplex PCR; TCRdb's copy has only in-frame clones and leaves some out. The sample has 90,000 to 140,000 clones, about 70% seen once. Sample: PBMCs. These receptors all come from a man aged 25-45 years in good health and CMV-seronegative.

This clone was picked up one time. The chain uses TRBV5-8 and TRBJ2-1; 14 bases fit TRBD2. Germline V gives CDR1 SGHTS, CDR2 YDEGEE. This CDR3 has 19 amino acids. The J segment lost 0 bases and the V segment lost 2 bases, leaving 7 bases of the junction unmatched. CDR3 coding DNA: TGTGCCAGCAGCTTTGGGGGACTAGCGGGAGAGAGCTCCTACAATGAGCAGTTCTTC. It specifies CASSFGGLAGESSYNEQFF.

The chain carries TRBV11-3 and TRBJ2-7; D not certain. The CDR3 is 15 residues long. Germline V gene data show CDR1 as SGHNT and CDR2 as YENEEA. V was trimmed by 0 bases and J by 0 bases, leaving 9 bases between them. Here the CDR3 reads CASSLEFHSSYEQYF. Here the CDR3 DNA reads TGTGCCAGCAGCTTAGAATTCCACAGCTCCTACGAGCAGTACTTC.